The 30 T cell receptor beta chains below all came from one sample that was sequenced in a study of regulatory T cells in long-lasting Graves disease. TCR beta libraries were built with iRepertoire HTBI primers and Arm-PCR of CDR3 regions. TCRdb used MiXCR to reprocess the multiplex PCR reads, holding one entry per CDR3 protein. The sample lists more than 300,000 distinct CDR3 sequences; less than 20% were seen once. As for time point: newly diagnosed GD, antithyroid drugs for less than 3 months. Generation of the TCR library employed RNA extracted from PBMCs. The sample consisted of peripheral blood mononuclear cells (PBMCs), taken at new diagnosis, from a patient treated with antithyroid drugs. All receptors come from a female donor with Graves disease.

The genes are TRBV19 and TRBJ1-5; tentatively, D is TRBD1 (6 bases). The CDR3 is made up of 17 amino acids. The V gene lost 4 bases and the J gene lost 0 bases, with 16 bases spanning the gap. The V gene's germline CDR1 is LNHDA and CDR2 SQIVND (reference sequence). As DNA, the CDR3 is TGTGCCAGTAGTAAAACCGGGACACATTATAGCAATCAGCCCCAGCATTTT. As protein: CASSKTGTHYSNQPQHF.

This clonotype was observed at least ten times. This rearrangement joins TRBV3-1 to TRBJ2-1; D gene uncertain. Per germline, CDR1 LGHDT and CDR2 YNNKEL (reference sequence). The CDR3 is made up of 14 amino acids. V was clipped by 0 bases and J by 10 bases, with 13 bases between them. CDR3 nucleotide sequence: TGTGCCAGCAGCCAAGATGTCGGGTCGAGAGAGCAGTTCTTC. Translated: CASSQDVGSREQFF.

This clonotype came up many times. This chain's CDR3 is CAISEPDRSYGYTF. The CDR3 nucleotides are TGTGCCATCAGTGAGCCGGACAGAAGCTATGGCTACACCTTC. This chain joins TRBV10-3 and TRBJ1-2, with D possibly being TRBD1 (6 bases). The germline V gene has CDR1 ENHRY and CDR2 SYGVKD. V lost 2 bases and J 4 bases, leaving 11 bases between the germline ends. The CDR3 has 14 residues.

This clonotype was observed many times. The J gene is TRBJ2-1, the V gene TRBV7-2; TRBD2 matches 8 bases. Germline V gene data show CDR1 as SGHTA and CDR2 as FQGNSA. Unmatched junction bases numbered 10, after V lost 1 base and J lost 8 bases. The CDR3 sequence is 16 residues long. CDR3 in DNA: TGTGCCAGCAGCTTAGACGTTGCGGGGGGAAGGCATGAGCAGTTCTTC. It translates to CASSLDVAGGRHEQFF. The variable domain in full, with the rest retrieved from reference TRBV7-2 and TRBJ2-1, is GAGVSQSPSNKVTEKGKDVELRCDPISGHTALYWYRQSLGQGLEFLIYFQGNSAPDKSGLPSDRFSAERTGGSVSTLTIQRTQQEDSAVYLCASSLDVAGGRHEQFFGPGTRLTVL.

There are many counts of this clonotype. The DNA of the CDR3 is TGTGCCAGCACTCGAAGGGGGGGCCTGAACACTGAAGCTTTCTTT. This codes for CASTRRGGLNTEAFF. V usage is TRBV12-3 or TRBV12-4 and J usage is TRBJ1-1; weak D call: TRBD1 (6 bases). This CDR3 has 15 residues. The V and J ends lost 7 bases and 0 bases respectively, with 15 bases between them.

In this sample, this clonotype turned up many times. This CDR3 reads CASSDRLAGGADTQYF. CDR3 DNA sequence: TGCGCCAGCAGCGACCGACTAGCGGGGGGCGCAGATACGCAGTATTTT. The chain is built from TRBV5-1 and TRBJ2-3, with 13 bases that match TRBD2. CDR1 and CDR2 (germline): SGHRS, YFSETQ. Germline trimming cut 4 bases from V and 4 bases from J; bases unmatched to any gene: 6. This CDR3 comprises 16 residues.

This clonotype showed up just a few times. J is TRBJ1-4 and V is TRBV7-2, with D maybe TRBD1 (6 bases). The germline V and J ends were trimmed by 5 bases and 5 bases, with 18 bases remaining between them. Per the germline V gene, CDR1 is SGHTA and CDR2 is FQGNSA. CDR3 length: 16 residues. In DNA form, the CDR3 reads TGTGCCAGCAGCCCCCGGTCGGGGGCAGGGAATGAAAAACTGTTTTTT. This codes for CASSPRSGAGNEKLFF.

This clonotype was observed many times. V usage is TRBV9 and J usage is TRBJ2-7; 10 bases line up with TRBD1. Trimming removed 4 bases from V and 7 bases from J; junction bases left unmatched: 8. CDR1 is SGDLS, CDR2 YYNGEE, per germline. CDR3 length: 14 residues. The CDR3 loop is CASSRRQGAWEQYF. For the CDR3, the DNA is TGTGCCAGCAGCAGACGACAGGGGGCATGGGAGCAGTACTTC.

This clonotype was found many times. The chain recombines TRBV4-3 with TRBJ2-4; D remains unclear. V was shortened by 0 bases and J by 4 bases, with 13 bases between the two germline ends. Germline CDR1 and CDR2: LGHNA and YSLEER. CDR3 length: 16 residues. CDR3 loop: CASSQDLGPTKNIQYF. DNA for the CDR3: TGCGCCAGCAGCCAAGATCTAGGGCCGACAAAAAACATTCAGTACTTC.

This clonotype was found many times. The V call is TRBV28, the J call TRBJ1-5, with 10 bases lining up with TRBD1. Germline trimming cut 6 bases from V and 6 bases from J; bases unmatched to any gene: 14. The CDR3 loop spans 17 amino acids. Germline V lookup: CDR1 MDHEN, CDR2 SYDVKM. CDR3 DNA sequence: TGTGCCAGCAGGCTCACTGTGGGGACAGGGGTTTCTCAGCCCCAGCATTTT. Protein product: CASRLTVGTGVSQPQHF. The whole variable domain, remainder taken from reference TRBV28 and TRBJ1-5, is DVKVTQSSRYLVKRTGEKVFLECVQDMDHENMFWYRQDPGLGLRLIYFSYDVKMKEKGDIPEGYSVSREKKERFSLILESASTNQTSMYLCASRLTVGTGVSQPQHFGDGTRLSIL.

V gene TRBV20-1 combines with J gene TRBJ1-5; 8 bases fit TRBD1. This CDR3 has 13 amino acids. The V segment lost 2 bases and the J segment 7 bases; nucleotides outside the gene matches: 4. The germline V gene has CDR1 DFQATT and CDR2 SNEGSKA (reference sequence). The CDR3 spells CSARSRGQQPQHF. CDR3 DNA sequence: TGCAGTGCTAGATCCAGGGGGCAGCAGCCCCAGCATTTT.

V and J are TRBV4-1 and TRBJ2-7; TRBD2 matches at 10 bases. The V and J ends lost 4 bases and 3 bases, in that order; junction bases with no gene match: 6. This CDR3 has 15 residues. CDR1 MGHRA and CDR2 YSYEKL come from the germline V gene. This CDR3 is CASSPPGTSVYEQYF. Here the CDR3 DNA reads TGCGCCAGCAGCCCCCCCGGGACTAGCGTCTACGAGCAGTACTTC.

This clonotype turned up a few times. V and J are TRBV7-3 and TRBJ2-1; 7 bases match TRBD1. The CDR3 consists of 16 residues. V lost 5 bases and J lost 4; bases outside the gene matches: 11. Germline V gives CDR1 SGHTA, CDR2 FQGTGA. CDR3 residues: CASSAPGDSLYNEQFF. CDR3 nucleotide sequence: TGTGCCAGCAGCGCACCCGGGGACAGTCTTTACAATGAGCAGTTCTTC.

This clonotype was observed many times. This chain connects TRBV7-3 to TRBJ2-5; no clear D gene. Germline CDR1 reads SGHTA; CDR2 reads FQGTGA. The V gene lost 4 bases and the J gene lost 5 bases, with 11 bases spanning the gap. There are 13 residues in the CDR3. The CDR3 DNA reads TGTGCCAGCAGCTATTGGGTGGGGGAGACCCAGTACTTC. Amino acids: CASSYWVGETQYF.

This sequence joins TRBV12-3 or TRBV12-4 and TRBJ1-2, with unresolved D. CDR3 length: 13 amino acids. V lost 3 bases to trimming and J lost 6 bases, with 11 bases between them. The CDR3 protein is CASSFFLKDGYTF. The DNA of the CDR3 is TGTGCCAGCAGTTTTTTCCTCAAGGATGGCTACACCTTC.

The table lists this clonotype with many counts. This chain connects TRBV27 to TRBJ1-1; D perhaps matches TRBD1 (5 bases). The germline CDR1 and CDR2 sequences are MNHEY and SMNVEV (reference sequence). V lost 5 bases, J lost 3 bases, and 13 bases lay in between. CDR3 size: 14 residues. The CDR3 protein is CASSIQGGDTEAFF. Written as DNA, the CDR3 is TGTGCCAGCAGTATCCAGGGTGGGGACACTGAAGCTTTCTTT.

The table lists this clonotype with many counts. The CDR3 protein is CASSSAGGLGNEQYF. The CDR3 bases are TGTGCCAGCAGTTCCGCGGGAGGCCTAGGCAACGAGCAGTACTTC. The chain has TRBV6-5 and TRBJ2-7; 8 nucleotides agree with TRBD2. V was pared by 4 bases and J by 5 bases, with 10 bases of the junction left unmatched. Per germline, CDR1 MNHEY and CDR2 SVGAGI. This CDR3 region has 15 residues.

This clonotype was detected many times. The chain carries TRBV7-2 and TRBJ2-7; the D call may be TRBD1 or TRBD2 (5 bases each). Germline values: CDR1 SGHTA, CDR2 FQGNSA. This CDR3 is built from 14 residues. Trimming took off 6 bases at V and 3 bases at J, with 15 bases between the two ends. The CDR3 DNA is TGTGCCAGCAGGCCGCCGGGACCCGACTACGAGCAGTACTTC. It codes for CASRPPGPDYEQYF.

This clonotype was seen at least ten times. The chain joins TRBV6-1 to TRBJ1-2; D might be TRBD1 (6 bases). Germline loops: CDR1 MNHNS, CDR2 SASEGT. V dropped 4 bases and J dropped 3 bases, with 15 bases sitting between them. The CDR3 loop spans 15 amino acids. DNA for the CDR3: TGTGCCAGCAGTGGACTGGGGGGGGCGGACTATGGCTACACCTTC. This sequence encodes CASSGLGGADYGYTF.

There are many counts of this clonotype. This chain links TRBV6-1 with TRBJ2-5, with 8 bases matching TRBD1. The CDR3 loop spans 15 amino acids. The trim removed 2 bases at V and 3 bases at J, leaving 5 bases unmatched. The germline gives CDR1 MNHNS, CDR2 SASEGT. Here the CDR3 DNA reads TGTGCCAGCAGTGAAAACAGGGGGTATGAAGAGACCCAGTACTTC. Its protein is CASSENRGYEETQYF.

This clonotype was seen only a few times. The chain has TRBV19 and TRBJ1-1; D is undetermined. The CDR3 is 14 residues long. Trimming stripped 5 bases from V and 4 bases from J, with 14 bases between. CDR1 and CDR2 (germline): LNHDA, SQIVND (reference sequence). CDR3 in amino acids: CASSQLTPATEAFF. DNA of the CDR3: TGTGCCAGTAGTCAGTTGACTCCGGCCACTGAAGCTTTCTTT.

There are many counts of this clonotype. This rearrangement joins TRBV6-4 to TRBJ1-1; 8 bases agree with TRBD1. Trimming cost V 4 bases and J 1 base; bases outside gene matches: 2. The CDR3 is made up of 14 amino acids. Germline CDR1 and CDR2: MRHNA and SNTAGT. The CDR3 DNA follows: TGTGCCAGCAGTGCGACAGGGGAGAACACTGAAGCTTTCTTT. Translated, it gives CASSATGENTEAFF.

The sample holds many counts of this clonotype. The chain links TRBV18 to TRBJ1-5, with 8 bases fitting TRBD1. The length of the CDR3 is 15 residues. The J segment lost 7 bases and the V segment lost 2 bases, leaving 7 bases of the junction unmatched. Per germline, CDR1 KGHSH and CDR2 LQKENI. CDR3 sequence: CASSPGTGNPQPQHF. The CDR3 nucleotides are TGTGCCAGCTCACCAGGGACAGGCAATCCCCAGCCCCAGCATTTT.

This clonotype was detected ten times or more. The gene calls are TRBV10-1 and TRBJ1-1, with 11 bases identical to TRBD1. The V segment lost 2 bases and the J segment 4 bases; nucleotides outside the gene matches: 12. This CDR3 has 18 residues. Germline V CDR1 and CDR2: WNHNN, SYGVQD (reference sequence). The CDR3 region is CASSEMTGQGASGTEAFF. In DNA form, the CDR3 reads TGCGCCAGCAGTGAGATGACAGGACAGGGGGCTTCGGGCACTGAAGCTTTCTTT.

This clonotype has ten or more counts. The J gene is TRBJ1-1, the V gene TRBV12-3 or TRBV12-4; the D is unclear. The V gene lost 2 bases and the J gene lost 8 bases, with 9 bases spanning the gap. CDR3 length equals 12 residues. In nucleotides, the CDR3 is TGTGCCAGCAGTTTATACCGACAAGAAGCTTTCTTT. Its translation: CASSLYRQEAFF.

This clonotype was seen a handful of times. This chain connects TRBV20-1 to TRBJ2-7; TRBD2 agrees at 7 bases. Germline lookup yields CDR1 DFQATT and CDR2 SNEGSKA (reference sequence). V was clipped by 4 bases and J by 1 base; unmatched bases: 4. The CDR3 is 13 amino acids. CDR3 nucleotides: TGCAGTGCTATCCCTAGCGGTTCCTACGAGCAGTACTTC. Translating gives CSAIPSGSYEQYF.

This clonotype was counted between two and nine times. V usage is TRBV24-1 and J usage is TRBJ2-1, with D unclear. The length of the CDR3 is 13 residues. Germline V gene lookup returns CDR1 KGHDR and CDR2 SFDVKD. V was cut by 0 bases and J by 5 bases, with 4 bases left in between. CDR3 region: CATSDLRDNEQFF. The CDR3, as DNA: TGTGCCACCAGTGATTTGCGGGACAATGAGCAGTTCTTC.

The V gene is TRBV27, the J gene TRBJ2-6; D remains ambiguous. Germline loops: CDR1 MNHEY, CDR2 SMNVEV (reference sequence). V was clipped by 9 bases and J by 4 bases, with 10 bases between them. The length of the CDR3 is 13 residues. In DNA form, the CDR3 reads TGTGCCAGTCTTCCATCGGGGGCCAACGTCCTGACTTTC. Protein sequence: CASLPSGANVLTF.

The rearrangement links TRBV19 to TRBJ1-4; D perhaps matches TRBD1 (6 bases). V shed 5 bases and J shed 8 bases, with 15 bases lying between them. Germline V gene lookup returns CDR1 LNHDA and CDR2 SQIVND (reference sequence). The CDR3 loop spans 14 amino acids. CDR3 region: CASSSGTRAEKLFF. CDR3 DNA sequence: TGTGCCAGTAGTTCCGGGACAAGGGCAGAAAAACTGTTTTTT.

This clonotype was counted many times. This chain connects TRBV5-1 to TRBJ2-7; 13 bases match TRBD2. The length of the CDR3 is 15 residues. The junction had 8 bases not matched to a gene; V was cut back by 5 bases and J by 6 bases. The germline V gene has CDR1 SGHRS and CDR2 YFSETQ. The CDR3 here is CASRTSGRGASEQYF. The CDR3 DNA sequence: TGCGCCAGCAGAACTAGCGGGAGGGGCGCGTCCGAGCAGTACTTC. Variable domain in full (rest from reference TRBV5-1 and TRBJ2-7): KAGVTQTPRYLIKTRGQQVTLSCSPISGHRSVSWYQQTPGQGLQFLFEYFSETQRNKGNFPGRFSGRQFSNSRSEMNVSTLELGDSALYLCASRTSGRGASEQYFGPGTRLTVT.